This T cell receptor (beta chain) is drawn from a study of beta chain features in type 1 diabetes. Study-level background: Cells sorted and examined across all samples totaled more than 95,000,000. Broader study findings: For Type 1 diabetes patients, all four CD4+ subsets carried TCRB CDR3s that were moderately but significantly shorter.

As every portion of the isolated RNA was reverse transcribed, the sequencing read expressed TCRB transcripts. Assay used: immunoSEQ multiplex PCR; TCRdb lists only in-frame clones, some missing. Among around 130,000 clones listed, 16% were seen once. The germline gives CDR1 SGHTA, CDR2 FQGNSA. This CDR3 is 13 amino acids long. V was pared by 5 bases and J by 12 bases, with 19 bases between. The sample holds one count of this clone. The target antigen is unknown. The clonotype was recovered from a man aged 25 to 40 with type 1 diabetes. This sequence joins TRBV7-2 and TRBJ1-1; D is perhaps TRBD1 (5 bases). The sequencing input was central memory CD4+ T cells from blood. CDR3 in DNA: TGTGCCAGCAGCCCAGAAGTCCGGGACGTAACTTTCTTT. It codes for CASSPEVRDVTFF.